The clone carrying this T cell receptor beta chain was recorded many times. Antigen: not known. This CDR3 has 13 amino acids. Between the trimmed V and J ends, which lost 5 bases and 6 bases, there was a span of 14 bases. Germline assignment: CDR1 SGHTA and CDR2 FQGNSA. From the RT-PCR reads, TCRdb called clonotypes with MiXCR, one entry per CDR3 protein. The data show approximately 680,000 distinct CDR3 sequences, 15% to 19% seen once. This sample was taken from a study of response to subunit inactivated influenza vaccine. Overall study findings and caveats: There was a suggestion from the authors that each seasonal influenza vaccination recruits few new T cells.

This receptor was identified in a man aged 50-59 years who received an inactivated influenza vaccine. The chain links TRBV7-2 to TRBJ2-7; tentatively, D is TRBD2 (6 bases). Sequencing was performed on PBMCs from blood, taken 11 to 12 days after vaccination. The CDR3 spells CASSLFQEGEQYF. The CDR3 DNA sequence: TGTGCCAGCAGCCTCTTCCAGGAGGGCGAGCAGTACTTC.